The rows below give T cell receptor beta chains drawn from one sample of a study of blood T cells in healthy people across ages. TCRdb independently ran MiXCR on the 5' RACE reads; one entry per CDR3 protein. The data hold around 650,000 distinct CDR3 sequences, with 40% to 50% observed a single time. Sequences were obtained from blood. The source of these receptors is a man older than 75 in good health. Each CDR3 is given with its conserved first and last residue. The D gene is left open where the match is weak. Some rows mark clone size as missing; the rest say once, few, many or name a class of expanded clone.

V gene: TRBV20-1
J gene: TRBJ2-2
D gene: TRBD2
CDR3 length: 17
clone size: .
CDR3 DNA: TGCAGTGCTAGAGATCGGACTAGCGGGGGGCCCACCGGGGAGCTGTTTTTT
CDR3 protein: CSARDRTSGGPTGELFF

V gene: TRBV29-1
J gene: TRBJ2-7
D gene: .
CDR3 length: 14
clone size: many
CDR3 DNA: TGCAGCGTAGGAGAAGGACGGGATGTATACGAGCAGTACTTC
CDR3 protein: CSVGEGRDVYEQYF

V gene: TRBV12-3/TRBV12-4
J gene: TRBJ2-7
D gene: .
CDR3 length: 15
clone size: few
CDR3 DNA: TGTGCCAGCAGTCCCGGGACTCCGAGCTCCTACGAGCAGTACTTC
CDR3 protein: CASSPGTPSSYEQYF

V gene: TRBV7-9
J gene: TRBJ2-1
D gene: TRBD1
CDR3 length: 16
clone size: .
CDR3 DNA: TGTGCCAGCAGCCCCATGGGGGACAGGGGTTACAATGAGCAGTTCTTC
CDR3 protein: CASSPMGDRGYNEQFF

V gene: TRBV20-1
J gene: TRBJ2-5
D gene: .
CDR3 length: 12
clone size: .
CDR3 DNA: TGCAGTGCTAGAGATTGGGGGTCCGTCCAGTACTTC
CDR3 protein: CSARDWGSVQYF

V gene: TRBV7-3
J gene: TRBJ2-1
D gene: .
CDR3 length: 15
clone size: .
CDR3 DNA: TGTGCCAGCAGCCCAGTCCTGAGCTCCTACAATGAGCAGTTCTTC
CDR3 protein: CASSPVLSSYNEQFF

V gene: TRBV5-6
J gene: TRBJ2-1
D gene: .
CDR3 length: 16
clone size: few
CDR3 DNA: TGTGCCAGCAGCTGGGGGTCCGGGAACTTTATCAATGAGCAGTTCTTC
CDR3 protein: CASSWGSGNFINEQFF

V gene: TRBV20-1
J gene: TRBJ1-2
D gene: .
CDR3 length: 13
clone size: .
CDR3 DNA: TGCAGTGCTAGAGTGGGGAGCGGCTATGGCTACACCTTC
CDR3 protein: CSARVGSGYGYTF

V gene: TRBV6-6
J gene: TRBJ2-1
D gene: TRBD2
CDR3 length: 15
clone size: .
CDR3 DNA: TGTGCCAGCAGTTACCACGGACTAGCGGGAGGGCCGGAGTTCTTC
CDR3 protein: CASSYHGLAGGPEFF

V gene: TRBV20-1
J gene: TRBJ2-1
D gene: TRBD1
CDR3 length: 15
clone size: few
CDR3 DNA: TGCAGTGCTAGAGGTGACAGGGGTCAGGGCAATGAGCAGTTCTTC
CDR3 protein: CSARGDRGQGNEQFF

V gene: TRBV25-1
J gene: TRBJ2-3
D gene: .
CDR3 length: 17
clone size: few
CDR3 DNA: TGTGCCAGCAGTGGAGTACAAACAGGGAGCGGGGCAGATACGCAGTATTTT
CDR3 protein: CASSGVQTGSGADTQYF

V gene: TRBV27
J gene: TRBJ2-7
D gene: .
CDR3 length: 17
clone size: .
CDR3 DNA: TGTGCCAGCAGTAAGGCCTTAGACGGGGGATCCGATTACGAGCAGTACTTC
CDR3 protein: CASSKALDGGSDYEQYF

V gene: TRBV6-2/TRBV6-3
J gene: TRBJ1-2
D gene: .
CDR3 length: 14
clone size: .
CDR3 DNA: TGTGCCAGCAGTCAACCGGCAGTCCACTATGGCTACACCTTC
CDR3 protein: CASSQPAVHYGYTF

V gene: TRBV3-1
J gene: TRBJ2-7
D gene: TRBD2
CDR3 length: 14
clone size: once
CDR3 DNA: TGTGCCAGCAGCCCGGGACTAGCTACCTACGAGCAGTACTTC
CDR3 protein: CASSPGLATYEQYF

V gene: TRBV7-6
J gene: TRBJ2-1
D gene: TRBD1
CDR3 length: 20
clone size: many
CDR3 DNA: TGTGCCAGCAGCGGAGGTGCTGGGACAGGGATATCGGGAGCTACCACTGAGCAGTTCTTC
CDR3 protein: CASSGGAGTGISGATTEQFF

V gene: TRBV5-1
J gene: TRBJ2-3
D gene: .
CDR3 length: 13
clone size: .
CDR3 DNA: TGCGCCAGCAAGCGGGACAACACAGATACGCAGTATTTT
CDR3 protein: CASKRDNTDTQYF